Listed below are T cell receptor beta chains from one sample, sequenced in a study of T cell changes during pregnancy in multiple sclerosis. Only in-frame clones appear in the TCRdb table, and some are missing; sequencing was by immunoSEQ multiplex PCR. The repertoire holds about 31,000 clones, roughly 87% seen once, with over 7.5% in the top ten. Sequenced material: CD8+ T cells from peripheral blood mononuclear cells, taken before pregnancy. The origin of the receptors is a female donor with multiple sclerosis, enrolled in a pregnancy study. The CDR3 runs from the conserved cysteine through the conserved F or W. Fields, in order: V gene, clone size, CDR3 length, J gene, CDR3 protein. Some rows mark clone size as missing; the rest say once, few, many or name a class of expanded clone.

V gene: TRBV4-1; clone size: -; CDR3 length: 16; J gene: TRBJ2-7; CDR3 protein: CASSQPPGLAGVEQYF
V gene: TRBV6-1; clone size: few; CDR3 length: 18; J gene: TRBJ1-2; CDR3 protein: CASSEPSGMEGLWLGYTF
V gene: TRBV4-1; clone size: -; CDR3 length: 15; J gene: TRBJ2-7; CDR3 protein: CASSQDVAGGYEQYF
V gene: TRBV18; clone size: -; CDR3 length: 14; J gene: TRBJ2-7; CDR3 protein: CASSQPGQSYEQYF
V gene: TRBV30; clone size: -; CDR3 length: 14; J gene: TRBJ1-1; CDR3 protein: CAWSVTGTYTEAFF
V gene: TRBV19; clone size: few; CDR3 length: 14; J gene: TRBJ2-7; CDR3 protein: CASSPGLAGGEQYF
V gene: TRBV11-3; clone size: -; CDR3 length: 17; J gene: TRBJ2-7; CDR3 protein: CASSLSPSGTGVYEQYF
V gene: TRBV7-2; clone size: -; CDR3 length: 14; J gene: TRBJ2-7; CDR3 protein: CASSLGGGAYEQYF
V gene: TRBV25-1; clone size: -; CDR3 length: 13; J gene: TRBJ1-2; CDR3 protein: CASQGTGVDGYTF
V gene: TRBV4-1; clone size: -; CDR3 length: 16; J gene: TRBJ2-7; CDR3 protein: CASSHEAGGGIYEQYF
V gene: TRBV27; clone size: -; CDR3 length: 16; J gene: TRBJ2-7; CDR3 protein: CASSLSAGVGSYEQYF
V gene: TRBV19; clone size: once; CDR3 length: 15; J gene: TRBJ1-4; CDR3 protein: CASSTRQGIDEKLFF
V gene: TRBV28; clone size: -; CDR3 length: 13; J gene: TRBJ2-7; CDR3 protein: CASRRGRDYEQYF
V gene: TRBV4-1; clone size: -; CDR3 length: 16; J gene: TRBJ1-5; CDR3 protein: CASSQFGTGDNQPQHF
V gene: TRBV15; clone size: -; CDR3 length: 16; J gene: TRBJ2-7; CDR3 protein: CATSLETSGSHYEQYF
V gene: TRBV9; clone size: -; CDR3 length: 15; J gene: TRBJ1-4; CDR3 protein: CASNGECLTNEKLFF
V gene: TRBV7-9; clone size: once; CDR3 length: 16; J gene: TRBJ1-4; CDR3 protein: CASTEMGTANNEKLFF
V gene: TRBV27; clone size: -; CDR3 length: 15; J gene: TRBJ2-7; CDR3 protein: CASSKRGQGAFEQYF
V gene: TRBV5-1; clone size: -; CDR3 length: 15; J gene: TRBJ2-7; CDR3 protein: CASSLFTGGLYEQYF
V gene: TRBV19; clone size: once; CDR3 length: 14; J gene: TRBJ2-2; CDR3 protein: CASRDRLASGELFF
V gene: TRBV29-1; clone size: -; CDR3 length: 10; J gene: TRBJ2-3; CDR3 protein: CSVARDTQYF
V gene: TRBV6-5; clone size: -; CDR3 length: 15; J gene: TRBJ2-5; CDR3 protein: CASSLGLAEQETQYF
V gene: TRBV28; clone size: once; CDR3 length: 15; J gene: TRBJ1-1; CDR3 protein: CASSSRRRLNTEAFF
V gene: TRBV11-2; clone size: -; CDR3 length: 15; J gene: TRBJ2-3; CDR3 protein: CASSSGGGQGDTQYF
V gene: TRBV25-1; clone size: -; CDR3 length: 15; J gene: TRBJ1-4; CDR3 protein: CASSEWTEGGEKLFF
V gene: TRBV7-9; clone size: -; CDR3 length: 13; J gene: TRBJ2-7; CDR3 protein: CASSFPSGTEQYF
V gene: TRBV4-3; clone size: -; CDR3 length: 16; J gene: TRBJ2-1; CDR3 protein: CASSQERGQSYNEQFF
V gene: TRBV7-9; clone size: -; CDR3 length: 17; J gene: TRBJ2-3; CDR3 protein: CASSREWQGANTDTQYF
V gene: TRBV27; clone size: once; CDR3 length: 13; J gene: TRBJ1-5; CDR3 protein: CASSLSLQQPQHF
V gene: TRBV15; clone size: -; CDR3 length: 15; J gene: TRBJ1-3; CDR3 protein: CATSRASGAGNTIYF
V gene: TRBV9; clone size: -; CDR3 length: 17; J gene: TRBJ1-6; CDR3 protein: CASSVDGESSYNSPLHF
V gene: TRBV7-2; clone size: -; CDR3 length: 15; J gene: TRBJ2-7; CDR3 protein: CASSLVGGSSYEQYF
V gene: TRBV28; clone size: medium-sized; CDR3 length: 15; J gene: TRBJ2-2; CDR3 protein: CASSRAGVDTGELFF
V gene: TRBV28; clone size: few; CDR3 length: 16; J gene: TRBJ2-6; CDR3 protein: CASSLKEVSGANVLTF
V gene: TRBV10-3; clone size: -; CDR3 length: 12; J gene: TRBJ1-2; CDR3 protein: CAISGTGDGYTF
V gene: TRBV4-1; clone size: -; CDR3 length: 16; J gene: TRBJ2-1; CDR3 protein: CASSPPGTFTWDEQFF
V gene: TRBV7-8; clone size: -; CDR3 length: 14; J gene: TRBJ2-1; CDR3 protein: CASKSSPGLDEQFF
V gene: TRBV18; clone size: -; CDR3 length: 15; J gene: TRBJ2-1; CDR3 protein: CASSPPSNFGGEQFF
V gene: TRBV4-3; clone size: -; CDR3 length: 15; J gene: TRBJ2-7; CDR3 protein: CASSQLTSPPHEQYF
V gene: TRBV19; clone size: -; CDR3 length: 15; J gene: TRBJ2-2; CDR3 protein: CASSSWTRTDGELFF
V gene: TRBV5-1; clone size: -; CDR3 length: 14; J gene: TRBJ2-2; CDR3 protein: CASSQWGGLGELFF
V gene: TRBV15; clone size: once; CDR3 length: 18; J gene: TRBJ2-2; CDR3 protein: CATSGETSGGYYTGELFF
V gene: TRBV27; clone size: many; CDR3 length: 13; J gene: TRBJ2-1; CDR3 protein: CASSLTFRNEQFF
V gene: TRBV27; clone size: -; CDR3 length: 11; J gene: TRBJ2-7; CDR3 protein: CASSLSGGWYF